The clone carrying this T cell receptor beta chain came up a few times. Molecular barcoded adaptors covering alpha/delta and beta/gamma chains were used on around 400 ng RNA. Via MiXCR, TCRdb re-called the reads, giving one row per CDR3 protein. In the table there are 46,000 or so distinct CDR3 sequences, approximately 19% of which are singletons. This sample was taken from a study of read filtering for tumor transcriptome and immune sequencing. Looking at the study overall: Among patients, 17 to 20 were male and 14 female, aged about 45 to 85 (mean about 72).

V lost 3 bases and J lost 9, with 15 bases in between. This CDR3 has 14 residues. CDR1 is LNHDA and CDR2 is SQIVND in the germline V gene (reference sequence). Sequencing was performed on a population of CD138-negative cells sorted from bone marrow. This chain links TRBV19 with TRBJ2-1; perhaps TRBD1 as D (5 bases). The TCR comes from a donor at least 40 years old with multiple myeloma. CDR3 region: CASSISPRVSEQFF. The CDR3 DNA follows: TGTGCCAGTAGTATTTCCCCCAGGGTTTCTGAGCAGTTCTTC.